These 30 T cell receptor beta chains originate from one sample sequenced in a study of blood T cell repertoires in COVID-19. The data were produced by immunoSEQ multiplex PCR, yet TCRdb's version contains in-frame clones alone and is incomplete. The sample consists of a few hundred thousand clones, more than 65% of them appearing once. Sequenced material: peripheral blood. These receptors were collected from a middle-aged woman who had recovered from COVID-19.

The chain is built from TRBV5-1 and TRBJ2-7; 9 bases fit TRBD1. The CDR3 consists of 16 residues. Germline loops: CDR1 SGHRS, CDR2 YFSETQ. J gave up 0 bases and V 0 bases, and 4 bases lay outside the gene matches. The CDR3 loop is CASSLGGQGRSYEQYF. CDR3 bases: TGCGCCAGCAGCTTGGGGGGACAGGGCCGCTCCTACGAGCAGTACTTC.

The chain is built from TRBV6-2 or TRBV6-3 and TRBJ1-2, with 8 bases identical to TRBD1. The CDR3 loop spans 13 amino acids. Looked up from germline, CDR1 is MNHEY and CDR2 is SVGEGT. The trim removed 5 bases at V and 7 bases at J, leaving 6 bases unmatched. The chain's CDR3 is CASSRDRWSGYTF. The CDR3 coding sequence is TGTGCCAGCAGTCGGGACAGGTGGAGTGGCTACACCTTC.

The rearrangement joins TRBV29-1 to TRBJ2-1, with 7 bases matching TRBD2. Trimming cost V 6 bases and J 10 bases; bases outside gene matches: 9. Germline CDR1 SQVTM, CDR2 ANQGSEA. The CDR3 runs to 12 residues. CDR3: CSVNPSGTEQFF. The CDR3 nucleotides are TGCAGCGTCAATCCTAGCGGAACCGAGCAGTTCTTC.

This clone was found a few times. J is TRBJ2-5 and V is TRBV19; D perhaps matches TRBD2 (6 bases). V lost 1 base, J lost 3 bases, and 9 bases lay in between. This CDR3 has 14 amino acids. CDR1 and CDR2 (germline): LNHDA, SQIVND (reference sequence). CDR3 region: CASSIARREETQYF. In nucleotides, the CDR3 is TGTGCCAGTAGTATAGCCCGGAGGGAAGAGACCCAGTACTTC.

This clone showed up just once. The CDR3 nucleotides are TGTGCCAGCAGTGGGCGTGGACTGGCCCAAGAGACCCAGTACTTC. This sequence encodes CASSGRGLAQETQYF. J is TRBJ2-5 and V is TRBV28, with TRBD2 as a possible D gene (5 bases). V was trimmed by 5 bases and J by 1 base, leaving 14 bases between them. The CDR3 runs 15 residues. The germline V gene encodes CDR1 MDHEN and CDR2 SYDVKM.

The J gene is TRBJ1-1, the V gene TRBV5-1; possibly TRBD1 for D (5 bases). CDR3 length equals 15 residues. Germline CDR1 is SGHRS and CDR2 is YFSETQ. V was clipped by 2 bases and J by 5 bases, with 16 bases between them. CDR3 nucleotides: TGCGCCAGCAGCTTCCAGGGCGGCGGGGATACTGAAGCTTTCTTT. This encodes CASSFQGGGDTEAFF.

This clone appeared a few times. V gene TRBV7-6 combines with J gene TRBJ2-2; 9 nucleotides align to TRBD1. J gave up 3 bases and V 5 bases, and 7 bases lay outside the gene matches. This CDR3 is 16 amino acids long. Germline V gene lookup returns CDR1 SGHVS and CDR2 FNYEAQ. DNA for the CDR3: TGTGCCAGCAGCACCGGGACAGGGACTGACACCGGGGAGCTGTTTTTT. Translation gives CASSTGTGTDTGELFF.

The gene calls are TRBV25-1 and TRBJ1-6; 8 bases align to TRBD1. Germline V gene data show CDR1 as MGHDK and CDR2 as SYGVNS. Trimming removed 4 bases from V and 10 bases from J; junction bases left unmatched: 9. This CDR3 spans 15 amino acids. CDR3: CASSGGYRGMSPLHF. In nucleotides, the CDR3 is TGTGCCAGCAGTGGGGGATACAGGGGGATGTCACCCCTCCACTTT.

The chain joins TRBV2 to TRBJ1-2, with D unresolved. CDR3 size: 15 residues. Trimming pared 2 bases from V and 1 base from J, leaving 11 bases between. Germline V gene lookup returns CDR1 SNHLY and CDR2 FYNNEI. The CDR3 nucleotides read TGTGCCAGCAGTGAATGGAGGGTTGGTAACTATGGCTACACCTTC. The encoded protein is CASSEWRVGNYGYTF.

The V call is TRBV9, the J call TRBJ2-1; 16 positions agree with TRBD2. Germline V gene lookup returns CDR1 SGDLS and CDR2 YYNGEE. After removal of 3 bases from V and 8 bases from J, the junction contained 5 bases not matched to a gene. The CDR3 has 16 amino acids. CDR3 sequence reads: CASSEGLAGGFYEQFF. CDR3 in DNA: TGTGCCAGCAGCGAGGGACTAGCGGGGGGGTTCTATGAGCAGTTCTTC.

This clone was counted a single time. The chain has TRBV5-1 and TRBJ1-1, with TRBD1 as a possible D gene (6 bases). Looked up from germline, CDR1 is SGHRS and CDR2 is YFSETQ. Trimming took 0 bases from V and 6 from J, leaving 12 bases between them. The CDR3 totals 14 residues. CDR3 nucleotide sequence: TGCGCCAGCAGCTTGGCGTTAGGGGGGGCTGAAGCTTTCTTT. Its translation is CASSLALGGAEAFF.

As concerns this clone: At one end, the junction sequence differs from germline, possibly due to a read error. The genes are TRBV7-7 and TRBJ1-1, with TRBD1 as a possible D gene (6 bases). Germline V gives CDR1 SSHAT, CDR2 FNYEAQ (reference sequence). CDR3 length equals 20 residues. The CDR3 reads CASSLEARRQAPLAATEAFF. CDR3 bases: TGTGCTAGCAGCTTAGAGGCCCGGCGACAGGCACCCCTTGCCGCCACTGAAGCTTTCTTT.

This chain's CDR3 is CASSEWDRLNSPLHF. DNA for the CDR3: TGTGCCAGCAGTGAATGGGACAGACTGAATTCACCCCTCCACTTT. The chain has TRBV25-1 and TRBJ1-6; 7 bases map to TRBD1. From germline, CDR1 is MGHDK and CDR2 SYGVNS. CDR3 size: 15 residues. After removal of 1 base from V and 7 bases from J, the junction contained 4 bases not matched to a gene.

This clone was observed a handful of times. In DNA form, the CDR3 reads TGTGCCAGCAGTGGATTCCAGGGGACCATGAACACTGAAGCTTTCTTT. Its protein product is CASSGFQGTMNTEAFF. This rearrangement joins TRBV6-1 to TRBJ1-1, with a weak D call TRBD1 (6 bases). Germline CDR1 MNHNS, CDR2 SASEGT. Trimming took 4 bases from V and 0 from J, leaving 15 bases between them. The CDR3 totals 16 residues.

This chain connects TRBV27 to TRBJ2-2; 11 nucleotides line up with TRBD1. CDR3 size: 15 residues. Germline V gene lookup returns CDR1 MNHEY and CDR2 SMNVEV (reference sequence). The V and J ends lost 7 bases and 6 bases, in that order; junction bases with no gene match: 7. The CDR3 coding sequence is TGTGCCAGCACGGAACGGACAGGGGGCGCCGGGGAGCTGTTTTTT. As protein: CASTERTGGAGELFF.

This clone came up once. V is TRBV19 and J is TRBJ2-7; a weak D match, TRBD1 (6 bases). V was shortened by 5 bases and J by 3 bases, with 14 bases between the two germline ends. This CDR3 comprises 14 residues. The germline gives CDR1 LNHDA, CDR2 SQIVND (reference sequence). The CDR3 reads CASSAQGQYYEQYF. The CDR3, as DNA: TGTGCCAGTAGTGCCCAGGGGCAATACTACGAGCAGTACTTC. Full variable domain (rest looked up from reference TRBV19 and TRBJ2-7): DGGITQSPKYLFRKEGQNVTLSCEQNLNHDAMYWYRQDPGQGLRLIYYSQIVNDFQKGDIAEGYSVSREKKESFPLTVTSAQKNPTAFYLCASSAQGQYYEQYFGPGTRLTVT.

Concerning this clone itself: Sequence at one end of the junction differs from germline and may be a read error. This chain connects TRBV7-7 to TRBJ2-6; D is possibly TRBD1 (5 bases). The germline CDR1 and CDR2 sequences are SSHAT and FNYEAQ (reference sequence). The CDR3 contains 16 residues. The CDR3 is CASSPSDSSGANVLTF. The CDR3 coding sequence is TGTGCTAGCAGCCCCAGTGACAGCTCTGGGGCCAACGTCCTGACTTTC.

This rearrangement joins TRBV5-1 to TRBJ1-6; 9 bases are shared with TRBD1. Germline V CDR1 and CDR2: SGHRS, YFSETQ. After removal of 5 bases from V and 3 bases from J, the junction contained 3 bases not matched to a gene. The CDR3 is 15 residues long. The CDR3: CASRGQGNYNSPLHF. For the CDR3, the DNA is TGCGCCAGCAGGGGACAGGGAAACTATAATTCACCCCTCCACTTT.

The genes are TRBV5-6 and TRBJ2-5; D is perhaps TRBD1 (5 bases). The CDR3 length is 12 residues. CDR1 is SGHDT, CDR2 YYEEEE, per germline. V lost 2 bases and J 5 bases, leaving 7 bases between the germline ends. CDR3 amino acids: CASSLGHETQYF. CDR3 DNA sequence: TGTGCCAGCAGCTTAGGACACGAGACCCAGTACTTC.

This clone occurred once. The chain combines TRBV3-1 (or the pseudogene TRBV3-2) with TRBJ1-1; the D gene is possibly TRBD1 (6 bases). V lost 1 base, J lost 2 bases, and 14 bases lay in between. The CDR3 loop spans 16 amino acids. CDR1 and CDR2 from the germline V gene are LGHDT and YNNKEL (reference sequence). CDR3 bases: TGTGCCAGCAGCCAAGGCCCAGGGGAGAGAAACACTGAAGCTTTCTTT. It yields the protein CASSQGPGERNTEAFF.

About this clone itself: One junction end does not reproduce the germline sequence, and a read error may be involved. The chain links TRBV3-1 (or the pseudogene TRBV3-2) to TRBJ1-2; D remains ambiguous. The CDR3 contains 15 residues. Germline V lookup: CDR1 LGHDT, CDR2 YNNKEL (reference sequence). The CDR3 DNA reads TGTGCCAGCACCCAAGTGGGAGGTGGCGGTGTTGGCTACACCTTC. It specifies CASTQVGGGGVGYTF.

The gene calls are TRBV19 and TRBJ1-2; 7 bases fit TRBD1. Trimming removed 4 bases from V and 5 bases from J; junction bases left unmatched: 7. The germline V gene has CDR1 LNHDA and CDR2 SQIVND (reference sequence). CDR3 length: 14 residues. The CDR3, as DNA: TGTGCCAGTAGTACGAGGGACAGCTTATATGGCTACACCTTC. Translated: CASSTRDSLYGYTF.

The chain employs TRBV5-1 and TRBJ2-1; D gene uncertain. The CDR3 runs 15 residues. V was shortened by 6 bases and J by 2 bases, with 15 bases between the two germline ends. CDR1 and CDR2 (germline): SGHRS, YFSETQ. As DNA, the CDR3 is TGCGCCAGCATTACACGAGGAAAGCCCTACAATGAGCAGTTCTTC. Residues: CASITRGKPYNEQFF.

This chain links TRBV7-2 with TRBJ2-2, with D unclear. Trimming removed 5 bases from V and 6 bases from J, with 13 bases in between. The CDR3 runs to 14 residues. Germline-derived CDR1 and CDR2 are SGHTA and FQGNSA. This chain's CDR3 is CASSLTGSAGELFF. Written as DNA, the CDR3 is TGTGCCAGCAGCCTTACCGGAAGCGCCGGGGAGCTGTTTTTT.

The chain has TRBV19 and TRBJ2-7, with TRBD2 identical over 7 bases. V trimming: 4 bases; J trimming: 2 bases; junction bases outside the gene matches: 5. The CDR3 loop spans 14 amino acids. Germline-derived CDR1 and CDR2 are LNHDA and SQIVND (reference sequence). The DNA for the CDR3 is TGTGCCAGTAGTACCCCTCGGGGGGCCTACGAGCAGTACTTC. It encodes CASSTPRGAYEQYF.

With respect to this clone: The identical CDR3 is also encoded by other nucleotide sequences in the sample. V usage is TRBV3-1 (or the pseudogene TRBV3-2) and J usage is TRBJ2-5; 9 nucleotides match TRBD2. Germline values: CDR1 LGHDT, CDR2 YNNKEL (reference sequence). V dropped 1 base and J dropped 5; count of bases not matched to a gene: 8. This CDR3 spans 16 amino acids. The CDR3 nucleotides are TGTGCCAGCAGCCAAGTGTTAGCGGGGGTAGGGGAGACCCAGTACTTC. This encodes CASSQVLAGVGETQYF.

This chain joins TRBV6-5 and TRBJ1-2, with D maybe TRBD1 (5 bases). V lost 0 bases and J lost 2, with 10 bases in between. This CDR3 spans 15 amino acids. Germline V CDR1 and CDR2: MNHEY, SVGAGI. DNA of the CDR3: TGTGCCAGCAGTTACTCGGTCGGGGGGAACTATGGCTACACCTTC. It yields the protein CASSYSVGGNYGYTF.

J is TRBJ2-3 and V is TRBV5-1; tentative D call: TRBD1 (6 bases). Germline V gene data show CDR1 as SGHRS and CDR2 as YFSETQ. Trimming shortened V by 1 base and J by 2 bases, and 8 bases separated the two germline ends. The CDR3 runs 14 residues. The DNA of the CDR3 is TGCGCCAGCAGCTTGTACAGGGTCACAGATACGCAGTATTTT. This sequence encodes CASSLYRVTDTQYF.

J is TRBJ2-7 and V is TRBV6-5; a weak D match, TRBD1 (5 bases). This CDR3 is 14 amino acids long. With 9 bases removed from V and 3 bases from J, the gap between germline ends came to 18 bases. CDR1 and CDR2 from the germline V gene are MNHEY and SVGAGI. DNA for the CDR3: TGTGCCAGTAAGGAAGGGGCGCCTTTCTACGAGCAGTACTTC. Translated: CASKEGAPFYEQYF.

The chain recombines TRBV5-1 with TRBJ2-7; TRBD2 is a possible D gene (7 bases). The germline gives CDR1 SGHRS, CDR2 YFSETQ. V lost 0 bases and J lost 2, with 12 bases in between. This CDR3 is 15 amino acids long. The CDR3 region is CASSLGGGVAYEQYF. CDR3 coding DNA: TGCGCCAGCAGCTTGGGAGGGGGGGTTGCCTACGAGCAGTACTTC.